This TCR beta chain emerged from a study of blood T cell repertoires in COVID-19. Study overall: Both acute and convalescent COVID-19 samples were obtained from the United States, Italy and Spain.

The V end was cut by 8 bases, the J end by 2 bases, with 13 bases between. The CDR3 has 14 residues. Germline V gene sequence: CDR1 SEHNR, CDR2 FQNEAQ (reference sequence). Method: immunoSEQ multiplex PCR; TCRdb's copy keeps in-frame clones and lacks some. Among under 200,000 clones, around 80% were seen once, and the ten largest hold about 7.2%. This clone occurred once. The chain links TRBV7-9 to TRBJ1-5; tentatively, D is TRBD1 (5 bases). The TCR originated in a man aged 55 to 69 with acute or convalescent COVID-19. Source material: peripheral blood. The CDR3 region has the DNA TGTGCCAGCTCTCAGGGAACGGGCAATCAGCCCCAGCATTTT. It translates to CASSQGTGNQPQHF. The full variable domain, with the rest looked up from reference TRBV7-9 and TRBJ1-5, is DTGVSQNPRHKITKRGQNVTFRCDPISEHNRLYWYRQTLGQGPEFLTYFQNEAQLEKSRLLSDRFSAERPKGSFSTLEIQRTEQGDSAMYLCASSQGTGNQPQHFGDGTRLSIL.